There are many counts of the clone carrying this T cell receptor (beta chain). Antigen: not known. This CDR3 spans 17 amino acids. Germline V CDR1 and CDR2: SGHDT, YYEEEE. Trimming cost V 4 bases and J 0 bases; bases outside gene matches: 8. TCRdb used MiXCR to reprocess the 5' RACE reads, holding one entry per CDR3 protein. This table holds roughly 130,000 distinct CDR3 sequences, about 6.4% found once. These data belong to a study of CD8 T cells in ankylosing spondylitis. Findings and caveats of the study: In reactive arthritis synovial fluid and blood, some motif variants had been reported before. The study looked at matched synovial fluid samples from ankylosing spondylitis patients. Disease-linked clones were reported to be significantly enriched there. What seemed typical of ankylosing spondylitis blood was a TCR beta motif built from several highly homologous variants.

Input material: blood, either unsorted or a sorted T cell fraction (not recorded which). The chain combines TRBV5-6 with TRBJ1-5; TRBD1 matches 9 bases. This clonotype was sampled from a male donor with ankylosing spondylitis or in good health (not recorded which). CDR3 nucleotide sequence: TGTGCCAGCAGCACGGGACAGGGCAGTTATAGCAATCAGCCCCAGCATTTT. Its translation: CASSTGQGSYSNQPQHF.